The 8 T cell receptor beta chains below were found in one sample sequenced in a study of cytomegalovirus exposure and HLA in healthy donors. The table came from immunoSEQ multiplex PCR; TCRdb's copy has only in-frame clones and leaves some out. The table has around 93,000 clones, around 84% seen once; the top ten hold 20% to 25%. Material for sequencing was PBMCs. The receptors come from a man aged 18 to 29 in good health and CMV-seropositive.

V and J are TRBV5-1 and TRBJ2-5; the match to TRBD1 covers 7 bases. V lost 0 bases, J lost 2 bases, and 4 bases stayed unmatched. This CDR3 contains 15 residues. In germline, CDR1 is SGHRS, CDR2 YFSETQ. The CDR3 coding sequence is TGCGCCAGCAGCTTGGCCCCGGGACAGCAAGAGACCCAGTACTTC. Protein: CASSLAPGQQETQYF.

Within the sample, this clone is large (0.1 to 1%). J is TRBJ2-7 and V is TRBV7-9, with D unclear. Trimming stripped 5 bases from V and 1 base from J, with 6 bases between. This CDR3 region has 12 residues. Germline CDR1 and CDR2: SEHNR and FQNEAQ (reference sequence). CDR3: CASSIGSYEQYV. CDR3 nucleotides: TGTGCCAGCAGCATCGGGTCCTACGAGCAGTACGTC.

The rearrangement links TRBV14 to TRBJ1-2, with a tentative D call TRBD1 (5 bases). The length of the CDR3 is 14 residues. V lost 1 base, J lost 4 bases, and 10 bases lay in between. CDR1 and CDR2 from the germline V gene are SGHDN and FVKESK. This chain's CDR3 is CASSQVGTGYGYTF. As DNA, the CDR3 is TGTGCCAGCAGCCAAGTTGGCACAGGCTATGGCTACACCTTC.

This chain uses TRBV11-2 with TRBJ2-1, with 8 bases aligning to TRBD1. Germline V lookup: CDR1 SGHAT, CDR2 FQNNGV. V lost 8 bases to trimming and J lost 6 bases; unmatched junction nucleotides: 0. This CDR3 has 11 amino acids. DNA for the CDR3: TGTGCCAGCCAGGGGGCCAATGAGCAGTTCTTC. Protein sequence: CASQGANEQFF.

The V gene is TRBV27, the J gene TRBJ1-2, with 8 bases fitting TRBD1. From germline, CDR1 is MNHEY and CDR2 SMNVEV (reference sequence). This CDR3 is built from 12 residues. Unmatched junction bases numbered 2, after V lost 6 bases and J lost 5 bases. CDR3 protein: CASRGQEYGYTF. DNA for the CDR3: TGTGCCAGCAGGGGACAGGAATATGGCTACACCTTC.

V usage is TRBV28 and J usage is TRBJ2-6, with D possibly matching TRBD1 (6 bases). The V gene's germline CDR1 is MDHEN and CDR2 SYDVKM. The CDR3 runs to 16 residues. V gave up 3 bases and J gave up 0 bases, with 9 bases separating them. CDR3 amino acids: CASSLDSASGANVLTF. In DNA form, the CDR3 reads TGTGCCAGCAGTTTGGACAGTGCCTCTGGGGCCAACGTCCTGACTTTC.

This clone showed up just once. This rearrangement joins TRBV13 to TRBJ1-2; 7 bases line up with TRBD1. The CDR3 length is 15 residues. Germline CDR1 PRHDT, CDR2 FYEKMQ (reference sequence). Trimming removed 2 bases from V and 1 base from J; junction bases left unmatched: 4. The CDR3 is CASSLKTGNNYGYTF. CDR3 sequence (DNA): TGTGCCAGCAGCTTAAAGACAGGGAATAACTATGGCTACACCTTC.

This chain joins TRBV7-3 and TRBJ2-2, with D perhaps TRBD1 (5 bases). The V end lost 0 bases, the J end lost 0 bases, and 14 bases lay between the germline ends. CDR1 SGHTA and CDR2 FQGTGA come from the germline V gene. The CDR3 contains 18 residues. The CDR3 sequence is CASSLTALGLPNTGELFF. The CDR3 DNA reads TGTGCCAGCAGCTTAACGGCGTTGGGGCTTCCGAACACCGGGGAGCTGTTTTTT.